These 21 T cell receptor beta chains were sequenced from one sample in a study of cytotoxic CD8 clonotypes in ibrutinib-treated CLL. Some clones are missing from TCRdb's copy, which holds only in-frame ones; the method was immunoSEQ multiplex PCR. The sample contains around 310,000 clones, about 80% of which appear only once. This material consisted of PBMCs, taken before ibrutinib treatment. The source of these receptors is a human donor with chronic lymphocytic leukemia.

This clone appeared a few times. The V call is TRBV7-3, the J call TRBJ2-1, with 11 bases matching TRBD2. The trim removed 2 bases at V and 6 bases at J, leaving 6 bases unmatched. In germline, CDR1 is SGHTA, CDR2 FQGTGA. The CDR3 contains 16 residues. The CDR3 loop is CASSLVVAGGPNEQFF. CDR3 DNA sequence: TGTGCCAGCAGCTTAGTGGTAGCGGGAGGGCCCAATGAGCAGTTCTTC.

The CDR3 DNA is TGTGCCAGCAGCCAAGAGACGACAGGGTTTGGCTACACCTTC. It encodes CASSQETTGFGYTF. The V gene is TRBV14, the J gene TRBJ1-2, with 7 bases lining up with TRBD1. This CDR3 comprises 14 residues. CDR1 and CDR2 from the germline V gene are SGHDN and FVKESK. Trimming at V came to 0 bases and at J to 7 bases, leaving 5 bases not matched to a gene.

The rearrangement links TRBV5-1 to TRBJ2-5, with 14 bases fitting TRBD2. The CDR3 is 17 amino acids. V gave up 0 bases and J gave up 5 bases; unmatched junction bases: 6. Germline V gene sequence: CDR1 SGHRS, CDR2 YFSETQ. DNA of the CDR3: TGCGCCAGCAGCTTGGGGGGACTAGCGGGAGCGGGTGAGACCCAGTACTTC. Its protein is CASSLGGLAGAGETQYF. The whole variable domain, filled in from reference TRBV5-1 and TRBJ2-5, reads KAGVTQTPRYLIKTRGQQVTLSCSPISGHRSVSWYQQTPGQGLQFLFEYFSETQRNKGNFPGRFSGRQFSNSRSEMNVSTLELGDSALYLCASSLGGLAGAGETQYFGPGTRLLVL.

In this sample, this clone turned up once. The chain links TRBV10-3 to TRBJ2-1; 10 bases line up with TRBD2. The CDR3 is 17 amino acids. Germline V gives CDR1 ENHRY, CDR2 SYGVKD. With 3 bases clipped from V and 6 bases from J, the junction kept 11 bases outside the gene matches. CDR3 loop: CAISDTGLSGRVNEQFF. CDR3 nucleotide sequence: TGTGCCATCAGTGATACGGGCTTGAGCGGGAGGGTCAATGAGCAGTTCTTC.

The chain employs TRBV10-3 and TRBJ1-6; D remains ambiguous. Germline-derived CDR1 and CDR2 are ENHRY and SYGVKD. The V end was cut by 0 bases, the J end by 7 bases, with 10 bases between. The CDR3 contains 15 residues. The CDR3 DNA reads as TGTGCCATCAGTGAGTCGGCCCAGGACAATTCACCCCTCCACTTT. It is translated as CAISESAQDNSPLHF.

The chain joins TRBV6-5 to TRBJ1-5, with a tentative D call TRBD1 (5 bases). Looked up from germline, CDR1 is MNHEY and CDR2 is SVGAGI. V lost 9 bases, J lost 4 bases, and 13 bases lay in between. The length of the CDR3 is 13 residues. The CDR3 sequence is CASTRGGNQPQHF. The CDR3 DNA reads as TGTGCCAGTACAAGGGGAGGGAATCAGCCCCAGCATTTT.

The V gene is TRBV19, the J gene TRBJ2-5, with D unclear. Trimming removed 1 base at V and 5 bases at J, with 14 bases between. CDR1 LNHDA and CDR2 SQIVND come from the germline V gene (reference sequence). This CDR3 contains 15 residues. CDR3 amino acids: CASSIGSSLTETQYF. CDR3 DNA sequence: TGTGCCAGTAGTATAGGATCCTCCCTGACGGAGACCCAGTACTTC.

The chain has TRBV6-1 and TRBJ2-7; 7 nucleotides match TRBD2. Trimming cost V 6 bases and J 4 bases; bases outside gene matches: 6. The CDR3 has 13 amino acids. Germline V gives CDR1 MNHNS, CDR2 SASEGT. The CDR3 DNA follows: TGTGCCAGCAGGCGGGAGAGTTGGTACGAGCAGTACTTC. Residues: CASRRESWYEQYF.

A single count supports this clone. The sample carries other DNA sequences with the same CDR3. The chain couples TRBV5-4 to TRBJ2-7, with D perhaps matching TRBD1 (5 bases). The CDR3 has 14 amino acids. Germline CDR1 is SGHNT and CDR2 is YYREEE (reference sequence). The V end was cut by 0 bases, the J end by 0 bases, with 7 bases between. The DNA of the CDR3 is TGTGCCAGCAGCTTGGGAGACAGCTCCTACGAGCAGTACTTC. This codes for CASSLGDSSYEQYF.

This chain connects TRBV4-2 to TRBJ2-3; D possibly corresponds to TRBD2 (6 bases). Trimming pared 0 bases from V and 0 bases from J, leaving 16 bases between. The germline V gene has CDR1 LGHNA and CDR2 YNFKEQ. The CDR3 runs 18 residues. In DNA, the CDR3 is TGTGCCAGCAGCCAAGATCCCTTGGGCGGGACCAGCACAGATACGCAGTATTTT. Its translation is CASSQDPLGGTSTDTQYF.

The chain combines TRBV27 with TRBJ2-7; TRBD2 agrees at 14 bases. V lost 5 bases to trimming and J lost 5 bases; unmatched junction nucleotides: 5. The CDR3 totals 15 residues. Germline CDR1 reads MNHEY; CDR2 reads SMNVEV (reference sequence). The CDR3 DNA sequence: TGTGCCAGCAGTCAAGGGACTAGCGGGAGAAACGAGCAGTACTTC. Its protein is CASSQGTSGRNEQYF.

Concerning this clone: The junction shows a germline mismatch at one end, possibly a read error. The chain has TRBV7-7 and TRBJ1-3, with D possibly matching TRBD1 (6 bases). The CDR3 loop spans 13 amino acids. CDR1 SSHAT and CDR2 FNYEAQ come from the germline V gene (reference sequence). CDR3 sequence reads: CASSRTDGNTIYF. CDR3 nucleotide sequence: TGTGCTAGCAGTAGGACAGATGGAAACACCATATATTTT.

V is TRBV29-1 and J is TRBJ2-1, with 10 bases matching TRBD2. Losses at the gene ends were 3 bases for V and 4 bases for J; bases not matched to a gene: 9. The CDR3 is 16 residues long. CDR1 is SQVTM, CDR2 ANQGSEA, per germline. CDR3 bases: TGCAGCGTTGATTCACTAGCGGGAAAAATATACAATGAGCAGTTCTTC. Translation: CSVDSLAGKIYNEQFF.

The V and J genes are TRBV2 and TRBJ2-2; D ambiguous. The V gene lost 9 bases and the J gene lost 4 bases, with 15 bases spanning the gap. Germline CDR1 and CDR2: SNHLY and FYNNEI. The CDR3 consists of 14 residues. The CDR3 DNA sequence: TGTGCCAGTCGCACCCTTCTGGGCACCGGGGAGCTGTTTTTT. Residues: CASRTLLGTGELFF.

The J gene is TRBJ2-7, the V gene TRBV6-5; tentatively, D is TRBD2 (6 bases). In germline, CDR1 is MNHEY, CDR2 SVGAGI. This CDR3 has 15 residues. Trimming removed 5 bases at V and 4 bases at J, with 18 bases between. CDR3 loop: CASSLIAAGVYEQYF. The CDR3 DNA follows: TGTGCCAGCAGTCTAATAGCGGCAGGAGTTTACGAGCAGTACTTC.

The chain carries TRBV5-1 and TRBJ1-1; D is unresolved. V was shortened by 2 bases and J by 2 bases, with 10 bases between the two germline ends. The germline V gene encodes CDR1 SGHRS and CDR2 YFSETQ. The CDR3 loop spans 14 amino acids. The CDR3 reads CASSFASLNTEAFF. CDR3 DNA sequence: TGCGCCAGCAGCTTCGCCTCACTAAACACTGAAGCTTTCTTT.

This clone was seen only once. This chain joins TRBV30 and TRBJ2-5, with TRBD2 matching over 12 bases. The germline V gene has CDR1 GTSNPN and CDR2 SVGIG (reference sequence). J lost 4 bases, V lost 5 bases, and 5 bases had no gene match. The CDR3 covers 14 residues. CDR3 sequence: CAWGGLAGIETQYF. The DNA for the CDR3 is TGTGCCTGGGGTGGACTAGCGGGGATAGAGACCCAGTACTTC.

This clone was recorded once. V gene TRBV7-6 combines with J gene TRBJ1-4; D remains unclear. CDR1 and CDR2 from the germline V gene are SGHVS and FNYEAQ. With 5 bases removed from V and 7 bases from J, the gap between germline ends came to 14 bases. The CDR3 loop spans 14 amino acids. CDR3 amino acids: CASSQSLLVEKLFF. Written as DNA, the CDR3 is TGTGCCAGCAGCCAGTCCCTTCTAGTTGAAAAACTGTTTTTT.

The CDR3 loop reads CATSRGLTGELFF. CDR3 sequence (DNA): TGTGCCACCAGCAGAGGACTTACCGGGGAGCTGTTTTTT. The V call is TRBV15, the J call TRBJ2-2; D not resolved. This CDR3 spans 13 amino acids. CDR1 is LNHNV and CDR2 is YYDKDF in the germline V gene (reference sequence). V was clipped by 1 base and J by 5 bases, with 5 bases between them.

This rearrangement joins TRBV7-2 to TRBJ2-2, with D maybe TRBD1 (5 bases). CDR3 length equals 14 residues. Trimming shortened V by 3 bases and J by 9 bases, and 14 bases separated the two germline ends. CDR1 and CDR2 (germline): SGHTA, FQGNSA. CDR3 coding DNA: TGTGCCAGCAGCTTTAGTCAGGGTTTAAGGGAGCTGTTTTTT. It is translated as CASSFSQGLRELFF.

The CDR3 nucleotides read TGTGCCAGCAGCTACTATAGCGGGAGGGAATATACGCAGTATTTT. Translation: CASSYYSGREYTQYF. The chain couples TRBV7-3 to TRBJ2-3; 11 bases fit TRBD2. The CDR3 sequence is 15 residues long. Germline values: CDR1 SGHTA, CDR2 FQGTGA. Germline trimming cut 4 bases from V and 7 bases from J; bases unmatched to any gene: 7.